These 27 T cell receptor beta chains originate from one sample sequenced in a study of cytomegalovirus exposure and HLA in healthy donors. PCR primers comprised 60 Vbeta and 13 Jbeta primers. Assay: immunoSEQ multiplex PCR; the TCRdb copy retains only in-frame clones and omits some. This sample yields about 190,000 clones, of which roughly 86% are seen a single time; approximately 3.6% belongs to the top ten. Specimen: PBMCs. The receptors shown here come from a man aged 35-49 years in good health and CMV-seropositive.

The rearrangement joins TRBV6-5 to TRBJ2-1, with 9 bases fitting TRBD1. Per the germline V gene, CDR1 is MNHEY and CDR2 is SVGAGI. V shed 6 bases, J shed 1 base, and the junction held 1 base outside the gene matches. The CDR3 spans 14 residues. For the CDR3, the DNA is TGTGCCAGCAGAGGACAGGGGTCCTACAATGAGCAGTTCTTC. Translating it yields CASRGQGSYNEQFF.

This clone was seen more than once but under ten times. This chain joins TRBV6-5 and TRBJ2-7; TRBD2 agrees at 7 bases. V shed 8 bases and J 5 bases; nucleotides not matched to a gene: 12. The CDR3 contains 14 residues. CDR1 and CDR2 from the germline V gene are MNHEY and SVGAGI. CDR3 DNA sequence: TGTGCCAGCGGGGGGAGAGGGACTACTAACGAGCAGTACTTC. It yields the protein CASGGRGTTNEQYF.

V gene TRBV18 combines with J gene TRBJ2-3, with 7 bases that match TRBD2. The CDR3 runs to 19 residues. Looked up from germline, CDR1 is KGHSH and CDR2 is LQKENI. The V gene end was trimmed by 3 bases and the J gene end by 4 bases; junction bases not matched to a gene: 19. CDR3 bases: TGTGCCAGCTCACCGCCCGGGGGTAGCGGGCCGGGCGCGTCAGATACGCAGTATTTT. Protein product: CASSPPGGSGPGASDTQYF.

This chain links TRBV5-1 with TRBJ2-1, with TRBD2 matching 8 bases. V lost 4 bases and J lost 9; bases outside the gene matches: 15. Germline V gene sequence: CDR1 SGHRS, CDR2 YFSETQ. The CDR3 runs 16 residues. CDR3 sequence reads: CASSSGGVGGGFEQFF. In nucleotides, the CDR3 is TGCGCCAGCAGCAGTGGAGGTGTTGGCGGGGGGTTTGAGCAGTTCTTC.

The chain has TRBV7-9 and TRBJ2-4, with 8 bases fitting TRBD1. From germline, CDR1 is SEHNR and CDR2 FQNEAQ (reference sequence). V dropped 2 bases and J dropped 5; count of bases not matched to a gene: 2. The CDR3 length is 14 residues. The CDR3 nucleotides read TGTGCCAGCAGCTTACGACAGGGGCAAAACATTCAGTACTTC. This codes for CASSLRQGQNIQYF.

With regard to this clone: The same CDR3 also results from other DNA sequences found in this sample. The V gene is TRBV27, the J gene TRBJ2-7; 7 positions match TRBD2. The J segment lost 0 bases and the V segment lost 6 bases, leaving 8 bases of the junction unmatched. CDR3 size: 15 residues. Germline V gene sequence: CDR1 MNHEY, CDR2 SMNVEV (reference sequence). CDR3 sequence reads: CASRSWGGISYEQYF. The CDR3 DNA reads TGTGCCAGCAGAAGCTGGGGAGGGATCTCCTACGAGCAGTACTTC.

The chain has TRBV11-2 and TRBJ2-1; 7 nucleotides agree with TRBD2. The CDR3 consists of 14 residues. Per germline, CDR1 SGHAT and CDR2 FQNNGV. The trim removed 5 bases at V and 11 bases at J, leaving 12 bases unmatched. DNA of the CDR3: TGTGCCAGCAGCATCAGGCGGGGGACCTCGAAGCAGTTCTTC. It translates to CASSIRRGTSKQFF.

The chain has TRBV15 and TRBJ2-7; D may be TRBD1 (6 bases). V shed 0 bases and J shed 4 bases, with 13 bases lying between them. Germline-derived CDR1 and CDR2 are LNHNV and YYDKDF (reference sequence). The CDR3 contains 15 residues. CDR3 nucleotide sequence: TGTGCCACCAGCAGAGATTGGGCCGGGACATACGAGCAGTACTTC. Translated, it gives CATSRDWAGTYEQYF.

The chain employs TRBV6-1 and TRBJ2-1; 7 bases line up with TRBD2. The junction had 5 bases not matched to a gene; V was cut back by 0 bases and J by 9 bases. This CDR3 is 14 amino acids long. The germline V gene has CDR1 MNHNS and CDR2 SASEGT. The CDR3 protein is CASSEAGRGTEQFF. CDR3 bases: TGTGCCAGCAGTGAAGCGGGGAGGGGTACTGAGCAGTTCTTC.

The V call is TRBV29-1, the J call TRBJ2-1; TRBD1 aligns across 7 bases. Germline loops: CDR1 SQVTM, CDR2 ANQGSEA. This CDR3 is 12 amino acids long. Trimming took 7 bases from V and 6 from J; bases not matched to a gene: 6. In DNA, the CDR3 is TGCAGCGGCAGATGGGACAGCAATGAGCAGTTCTTC. This sequence encodes CSGRWDSNEQFF.

This chain uses TRBV11-1 with TRBJ2-4; a possible D gene is TRBD1 (5 bases). The CDR3 is made up of 14 amino acids. The germline V gene encodes CDR1 SGHAT and CDR2 FQDESV (reference sequence). V gave up 5 bases and J gave up 8 bases, with 16 bases separating them. The CDR3 nucleotides read TGTGCCAGCAGCAAAGGTGGGGCCCAGGACATTCAGTACTTC. Translating it yields CASSKGGAQDIQYF.

The chain joins TRBV7-2 to TRBJ2-1; TRBD2 aligns across 14 bases. This CDR3 is built from 15 residues. Trimming took 6 bases from V and 9 from J; bases not matched to a gene: 7. CDR1 is SGHTA, CDR2 FQGNSA, per germline. The CDR3 region is CASRREGLAGVEQFF. The CDR3, as DNA: TGTGCCAGCAGGAGAGAGGGACTAGCGGGAGTTGAGCAGTTCTTC. The variable domain in full, completed from reference TRBV7-2 and TRBJ2-1, reads GAGVSQSPSNKVTEKGKDVELRCDPISGHTALYWYRQSLGQGLEFLIYFQGNSAPDKSGLPSDRFSAERTGGSVSTLTIQRTQQEDSAVYLCASRREGLAGVEQFFGPGTRLTVL.

The chain recombines TRBV10-3 with TRBJ2-7; D gene uncertain. The CDR3 is made up of 14 amino acids. The V gene lost 6 bases and the J gene lost 3 bases, with 15 bases spanning the gap. CDR1 and CDR2 (germline): ENHRY, SYGVKD. The CDR3 reads CAIRAPTSLYEQYF. The CDR3 nucleotides read TGTGCCATCAGGGCCCCGACTTCCCTCTACGAGCAGTACTTC.

The chain links TRBV11-2 to TRBJ2-1; a weak D match, TRBD1 (5 bases). The V end lost 3 bases, the J end lost 7 bases, and 13 bases lay between the germline ends. Germline assignment: CDR1 SGHAT and CDR2 FQNNGV. The CDR3 runs 14 residues. CDR3 DNA: TGTGCCAGCAGCTTTACAGGCTTCGTAAATGAGCAGTTCTTC. Translating gives CASSFTGFVNEQFF.

The CDR3 coding sequence is TGTGCCAGCAGCCAATTGACAGACTATGGCTACACCTTC. This gives the protein CASSQLTDYGYTF. The chain has TRBV14 and TRBJ1-2, with D perhaps TRBD1 (5 bases). Per the germline V gene, CDR1 is SGHDN and CDR2 is FVKESK. V dropped 2 bases and J dropped 3 bases, with 7 bases sitting between them. The CDR3 sequence is 13 residues long.

CDR3 loop: CASSTRSTGGDTQYF. CDR3 DNA sequence: TGTGCCAGCAGCACCCGGTCGACTGGTGGAGATACGCAGTATTTT. This chain uses TRBV5-5 with TRBJ2-3; unclear D gene. Between the trimmed V and J ends, which lost 4 bases and 5 bases, there was a span of 17 bases. This CDR3 has 15 amino acids. From germline, CDR1 is SGHKS and CDR2 YYEKEE (reference sequence).

On this clone: The germline gene is not matched at one end of the junction; a read error may be the cause. CDR3 DNA: TGTGTCTGGAGTGTTGAGGACGAGCAGTACTTC. Its protein is CVWSVEDEQYF. The chain joins TRBV30 to TRBJ2-7; D ambiguous. From germline, CDR1 is GTSNPN and CDR2 SVGIG (reference sequence). The CDR3 runs to 11 residues.

This chain connects TRBV7-9 to TRBJ1-1; TRBD1 matches 7 bases. V shed 5 bases, J shed 1 base, and the junction held 7 bases outside the gene matches. Germline-derived CDR1 and CDR2 are SEHNR and FQNEAQ (reference sequence). The CDR3 consists of 15 residues. CDR3 coding DNA: TGTGCCAGCAGCCCCGCCCGGGACAGGAACACTGAAGCTTTCTTT. Its translation: CASSPARDRNTEAFF.

The V call is TRBV11-2, the J call TRBJ2-2; no reliable D call. There are 12 residues in the CDR3. Trimming left V 0 bases short and J 8 bases short, with 4 bases between. Germline values: CDR1 SGHAT, CDR2 FQNNGV. The chain's CDR3 is CASSLETGELFF. The CDR3 coding sequence is TGTGCCAGCAGCTTAGAGACAGGGGAGCTGTTTTTT.

The chain is built from TRBV9 and TRBJ2-2, with 7 bases that match TRBD1. This CDR3 comprises 14 residues. The germline V gene has CDR1 SGDLS and CDR2 YYNGEE. J was trimmed by 8 bases and V by 3 bases; bases with no gene match: 7. For the CDR3, the DNA is TGTGCCAGCAGCGCAAGGACAGGTGGTGGGGAGCTGTTTTTT. It specifies CASSARTGGGELFF.

J is TRBJ1-2 and V is TRBV5-1; D is perhaps TRBD1 (5 bases). The CDR3 sequence is 15 residues long. Between the trimmed V and J ends, which lost 0 bases and 4 bases, there was a span of 13 bases. Germline CDR1 reads SGHRS; CDR2 reads YFSETQ. CDR3 bases: TGCGCCAGCAGCTTGGGGGGCAGCGTCAGCTATGGCTACACCTTC. This encodes CASSLGGSVSYGYTF.

V and J are TRBV7-9 and TRBJ1-1; perhaps TRBD1 as D (5 bases). V lost 0 bases and J lost 3, with 11 bases in between. CDR3 length equals 15 residues. Germline V gene data show CDR1 as SEHNR and CDR2 as FQNEAQ (reference sequence). The CDR3 region is CASSLAGGYDTEAFF. CDR3 bases: TGTGCCAGCAGCTTAGCGGGGGGGTATGACACTGAAGCTTTCTTT.

The rearrangement uses TRBV9 and TRBJ1-4; tentative D call: TRBD1 (5 bases). This CDR3 is 16 amino acids long. Germline V CDR1 and CDR2: SGDLS, YYNGEE. Trimming pared 4 bases from V and 3 bases from J, leaving 16 bases between. CDR3 nucleotide sequence: TGTGCCAGCAGCCAAGACCGACAGAGCTCTAATGAAAAACTGTTTTTT. As protein: CASSQDRQSSNEKLFF.

The count of this clone is one. V is TRBV29-1 and J is TRBJ2-7; weak D call: TRBD1 (7 bases). Trimming shortened V by 7 bases and J by 7 bases, and 20 bases separated the two germline ends. CDR1 is SQVTM, CDR2 ANQGSEA, per germline. This CDR3 contains 13 residues. In DNA, the CDR3 is TGCAGCGCCGCGGGACAGCCGTCTGGAGAGCAGTACTTC. This translates into CSAAGQPSGEQYF.

CDR3 sequence: CASRGMNTEAFF. DNA of the CDR3: TGTGCCTCCAGGGGGATGAACACTGAAGCTTTCTTT. The chain is built from TRBV19 and TRBJ1-1; 7 positions agree with TRBD1. The CDR3 consists of 12 residues. Trimming removed 11 bases from V and 0 bases from J; junction bases left unmatched: 3. Germline loops: CDR1 LNHDA, CDR2 SQIVND (reference sequence).

The gene calls are TRBV30 and TRBJ1-5; D not certain. With 0 bases removed from V and 0 bases from J, the gap between germline ends came to 15 bases. Germline CDR1 GTSNPN, CDR2 SVGIG (reference sequence). This CDR3 has 17 amino acids. CDR3 protein: CAWSVSRSPNSNQPQHF. CDR3 nucleotides: TGTGCCTGGAGTGTCTCAAGGAGTCCCAATAGCAATCAGCCCCAGCATTTT.

This rearrangement joins TRBV9 to TRBJ2-3, with TRBD2 matching over 7 bases. Trimming at V came to 3 bases and at J to 0 bases, leaving 7 bases not matched to a gene. The CDR3 is 16 residues long. CDR1 is SGDLS, CDR2 YYNGEE, per germline. The chain's CDR3 is CASSAGSGTSTDTQYF. The CDR3 nucleotides are TGTGCCAGCAGCGCTGGGAGCGGGACTAGCACAGATACGCAGTATTTT.